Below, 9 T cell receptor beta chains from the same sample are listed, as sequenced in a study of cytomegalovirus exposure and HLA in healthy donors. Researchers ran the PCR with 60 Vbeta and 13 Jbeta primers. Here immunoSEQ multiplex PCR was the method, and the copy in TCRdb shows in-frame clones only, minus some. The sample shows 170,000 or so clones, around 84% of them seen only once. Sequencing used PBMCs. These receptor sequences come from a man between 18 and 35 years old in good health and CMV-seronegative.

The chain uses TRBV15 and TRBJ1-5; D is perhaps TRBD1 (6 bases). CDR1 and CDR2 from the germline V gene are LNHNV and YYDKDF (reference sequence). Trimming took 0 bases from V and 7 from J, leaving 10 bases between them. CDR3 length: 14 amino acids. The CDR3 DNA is TGTGCCACCAGCAGAGAAGACAGGACCCAGCCCCAGCATTTT. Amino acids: CATSREDRTQPQHF.

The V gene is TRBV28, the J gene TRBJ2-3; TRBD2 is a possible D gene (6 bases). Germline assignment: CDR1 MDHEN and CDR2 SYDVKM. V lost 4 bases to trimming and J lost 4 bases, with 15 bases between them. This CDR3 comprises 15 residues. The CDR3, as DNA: TGTGCCAGCAGTTCGGCGGGGATTGGCCCAGATACGCAGTATTTT. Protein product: CASSSAGIGPDTQYF.

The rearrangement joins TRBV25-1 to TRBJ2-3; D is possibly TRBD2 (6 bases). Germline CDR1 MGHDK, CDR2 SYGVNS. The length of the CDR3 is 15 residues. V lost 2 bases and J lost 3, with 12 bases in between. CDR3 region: CASSEGGRRTDTQYF. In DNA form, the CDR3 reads TGTGCCAGCAGTGAAGGGGGGAGGAGAACAGATACGCAGTATTTT. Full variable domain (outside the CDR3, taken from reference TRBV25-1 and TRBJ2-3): EADIYQTPRYLVIGTGKKITLECSQTMGHDKMYWYQQDPGMELHLIHYSYGVNSTEKGDLSSESTVSRIRTEHFPLTLESARPSHTSQYLCASSEGGRRTDTQYFGPGTRLTVL.

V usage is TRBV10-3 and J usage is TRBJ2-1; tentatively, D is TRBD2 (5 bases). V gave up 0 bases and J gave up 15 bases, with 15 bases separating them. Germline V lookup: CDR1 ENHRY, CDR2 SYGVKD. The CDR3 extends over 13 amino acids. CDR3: CAISESRAYELFF. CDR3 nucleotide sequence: TGTGCCATCAGTGAGTCGAGGGCGTACGAGTTGTTCTTC.

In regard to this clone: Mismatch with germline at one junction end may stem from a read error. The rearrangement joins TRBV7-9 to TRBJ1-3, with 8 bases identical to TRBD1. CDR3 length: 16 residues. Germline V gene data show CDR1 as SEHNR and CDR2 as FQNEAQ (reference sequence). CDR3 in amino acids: CASSAPTDRAGNTIYF. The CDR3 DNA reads TGTGCCAGCAGCGCACCTACGGACAGGGCTGGGAACACCATATATTTT. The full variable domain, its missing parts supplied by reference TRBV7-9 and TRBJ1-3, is DTGVSQNPRHKITKRGQNVTFRCDPISEHNRLYWYRQTLGQGPEFLTYFQNEAQLEKSRLLSDRFSAERPKGSFSTLEIQRTEQGDSAMYLCASSAPTDRAGNTIYFGEGSWLTVV.

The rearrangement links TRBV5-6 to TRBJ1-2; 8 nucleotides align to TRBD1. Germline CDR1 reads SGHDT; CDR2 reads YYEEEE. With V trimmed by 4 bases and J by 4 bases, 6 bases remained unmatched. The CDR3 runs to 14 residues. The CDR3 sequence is CASSGQGGSYGYTF. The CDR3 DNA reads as TGTGCCAGCAGCGGACAGGGCGGTAGCTATGGCTACACCTTC.

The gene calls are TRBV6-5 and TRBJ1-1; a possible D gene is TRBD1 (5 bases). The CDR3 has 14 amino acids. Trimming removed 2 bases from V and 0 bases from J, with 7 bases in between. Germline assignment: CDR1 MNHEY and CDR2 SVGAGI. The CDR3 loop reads CASSYAGMNTEAFF. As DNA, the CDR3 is TGTGCCAGCAGTTACGCAGGGATGAACACTGAAGCTTTCTTT.

CDR3 DNA: TGTGCCAGTTCCGGATTGAGGGATCGTGACGAGCAGTACTTC. The encoded protein is CASSGLRDRDEQYF. J is TRBJ2-7 and V is TRBV19; possible D gene TRBD2, 5 bases. CDR1 is LNHDA, CDR2 SQIVND, per germline (reference sequence). The V gene lost 8 bases and the J gene lost 5 bases, with 19 bases spanning the gap. The CDR3 extends over 14 amino acids. The complete variable domain, with remaining parts taken from reference TRBV19 and TRBJ2-7, reads DGGITQSPKYLFRKEGQNVTLSCEQNLNHDAMYWYRQDPGQGLRLIYYSQIVNDFQKGDIAEGYSVSREKKESFPLTVTSAQKNPTAFYLCASSGLRDRDEQYFGPGTRLTVT.

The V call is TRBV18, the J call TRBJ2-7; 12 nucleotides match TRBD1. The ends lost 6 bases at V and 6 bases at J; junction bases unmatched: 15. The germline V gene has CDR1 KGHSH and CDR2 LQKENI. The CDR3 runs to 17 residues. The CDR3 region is CASSPGVGTGGFGEQYF. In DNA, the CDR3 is TGTGCCAGCTCCCCCGGGGTAGGGACAGGGGGCTTCGGCGAGCAGTACTTC.